This T cell receptor beta chain derives from a study of long-term antiretroviral therapy in people with HIV. Findings of the study overall: No data on ART adherence, viral resistance or therapy changes.

This clone has a single count. Its antigen is not identified. Other DNA sequences from this sample encode an identical CDR3 as well. The libraries were made with immunoSEQ v3.0 at survey level. Produced via immunoSEQ multiplex PCR; TCRdb's table is partial and in-frame only. The sample gives 30,000 to 40,000 clones, roughly three quarters of which show up once; more than 3% is in the top ten. There were no participants with HIV treated outside the United States. The CDR3 is 14 amino acids. J was trimmed by 4 bases and V by 4 bases; bases with no gene match: 5. From germline, CDR1 is MNHNS and CDR2 SASEGT.

This chain connects TRBV6-1 to TRBJ2-5; 8 nucleotides match TRBD1. This TCR was sampled from a man between 18 and 29 years old with HIV. Material: unsorted PBMCs, obtained 1.9 years after starting antiretroviral therapy. For the CDR3, the DNA is TGTGCCAGCAGTGCTGGACAGGGCGGAGAGACCCAGTACTTC. Translation: CASSAGQGGETQYF.